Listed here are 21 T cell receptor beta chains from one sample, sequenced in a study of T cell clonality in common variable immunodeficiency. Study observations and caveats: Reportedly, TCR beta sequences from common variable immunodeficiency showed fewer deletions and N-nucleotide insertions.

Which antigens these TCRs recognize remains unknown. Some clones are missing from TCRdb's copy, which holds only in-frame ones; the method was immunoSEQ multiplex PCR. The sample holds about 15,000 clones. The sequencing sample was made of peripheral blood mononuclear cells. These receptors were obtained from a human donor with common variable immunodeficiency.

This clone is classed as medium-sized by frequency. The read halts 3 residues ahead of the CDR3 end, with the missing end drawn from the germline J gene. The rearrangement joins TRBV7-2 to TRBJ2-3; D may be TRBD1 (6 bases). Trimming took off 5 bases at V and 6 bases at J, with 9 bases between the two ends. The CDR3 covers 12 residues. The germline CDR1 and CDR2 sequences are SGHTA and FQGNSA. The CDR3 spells CASSPRGDTQYF. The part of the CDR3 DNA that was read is TGTGCCAGCAGCCCCAGGGGCGATACG.

Incomplete CDR3 DNA: TGTGCCAGTTGTACAGGAAACACTGAA. Translating gives CASCTGNTE. The complete CDR3 sequence is CASCTGNTEAFF. The rearrangement uses TRBV19 and TRBJ1-1; tentative D call: TRBD1 (5 bases). The missing CDR3 end, 3 residues past where the read stops, is filled in from the germline J gene. V was cut by 8 bases and J by 2 bases, with 9 bases left in between. CDR1 and CDR2 from the germline V gene are LNHDA and SQIVND (reference sequence). The CDR3 contains 12 residues.

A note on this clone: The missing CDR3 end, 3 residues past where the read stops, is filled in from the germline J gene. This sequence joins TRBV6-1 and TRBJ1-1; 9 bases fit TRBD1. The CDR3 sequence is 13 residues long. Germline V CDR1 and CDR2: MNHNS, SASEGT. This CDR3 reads CASSDRDREGAFF. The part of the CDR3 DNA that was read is TGTGCCAGCAGTGACCGGGACAGGGAGGGA.

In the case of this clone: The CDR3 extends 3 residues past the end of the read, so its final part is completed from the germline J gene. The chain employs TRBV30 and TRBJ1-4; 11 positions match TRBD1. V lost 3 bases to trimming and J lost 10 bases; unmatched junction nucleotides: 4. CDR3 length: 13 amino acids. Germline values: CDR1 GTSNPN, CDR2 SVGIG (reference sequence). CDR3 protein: CAWSPGQGAKLFF. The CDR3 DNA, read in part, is TGTGCCTGGAGCCCCGGACAGGGGGCAAAA.

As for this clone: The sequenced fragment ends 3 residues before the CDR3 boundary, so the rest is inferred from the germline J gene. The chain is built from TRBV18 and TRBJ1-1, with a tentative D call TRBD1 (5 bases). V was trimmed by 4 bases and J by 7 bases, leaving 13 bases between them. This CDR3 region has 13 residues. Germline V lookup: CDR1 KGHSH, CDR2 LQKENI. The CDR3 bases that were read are TGTGCCAGCTCACACAGGAGTTTTAATGAA. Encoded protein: CASSHRSFNE. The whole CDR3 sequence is CASSHRSFNEAFF.

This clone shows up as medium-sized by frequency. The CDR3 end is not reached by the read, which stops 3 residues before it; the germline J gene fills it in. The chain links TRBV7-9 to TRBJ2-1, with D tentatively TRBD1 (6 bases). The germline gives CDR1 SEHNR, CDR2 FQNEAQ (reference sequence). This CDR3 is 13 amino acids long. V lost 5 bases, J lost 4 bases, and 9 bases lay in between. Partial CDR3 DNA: TGTGCCAGCAGCCGGACAGAGTACAATGAG. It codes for CASSRTEYNE. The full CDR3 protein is CASSRTEYNEQFF. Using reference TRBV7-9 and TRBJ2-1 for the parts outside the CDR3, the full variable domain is DTGVSQNPRHKITKRGQNVTFRCDPISEHNRLYWYRQTLGQGPEFLTYFQNEAQLEKSRLLSDRFSAERPKGSFSTLEIQRTEQGDSAMYLCASSRTEYNEQFFGPGTRLTVL.

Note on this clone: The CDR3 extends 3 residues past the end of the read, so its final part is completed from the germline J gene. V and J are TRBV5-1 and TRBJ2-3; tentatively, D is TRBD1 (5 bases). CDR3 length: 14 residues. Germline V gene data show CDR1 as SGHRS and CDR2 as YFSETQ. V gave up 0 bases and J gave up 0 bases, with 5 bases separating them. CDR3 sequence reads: CASSLGQSTDTQYF. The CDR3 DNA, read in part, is TGCGCCAGCAGCTTGGGACAGAGCACAGATACG.

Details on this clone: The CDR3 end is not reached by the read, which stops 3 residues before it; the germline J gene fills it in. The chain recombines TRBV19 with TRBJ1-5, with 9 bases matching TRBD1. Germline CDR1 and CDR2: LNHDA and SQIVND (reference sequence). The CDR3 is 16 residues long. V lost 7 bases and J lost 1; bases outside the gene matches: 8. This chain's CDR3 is CASTDRGDLSNQPQHF. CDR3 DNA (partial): TGTGCCAGTACCGACAGGGGGGATTTGAGCAATCAGCCC.

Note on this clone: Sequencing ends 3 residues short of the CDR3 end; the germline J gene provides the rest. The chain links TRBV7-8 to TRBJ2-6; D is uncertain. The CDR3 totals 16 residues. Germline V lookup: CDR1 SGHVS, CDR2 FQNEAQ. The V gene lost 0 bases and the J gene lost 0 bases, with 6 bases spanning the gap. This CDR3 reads CASSLASGSGANVLTF. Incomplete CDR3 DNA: TGTGCCAGCAGCTTAGCATCCGGCTCTGGGGCCAACGTC.

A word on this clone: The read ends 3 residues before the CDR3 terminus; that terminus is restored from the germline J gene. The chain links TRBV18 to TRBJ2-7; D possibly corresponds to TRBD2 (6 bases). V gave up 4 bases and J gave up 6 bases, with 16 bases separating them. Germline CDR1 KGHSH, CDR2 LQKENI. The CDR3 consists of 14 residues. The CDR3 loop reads CASSQESGGAEQYF. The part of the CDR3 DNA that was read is TGTGCCAGCTCACAGGAGTCTGGAGGGGCCGAG.

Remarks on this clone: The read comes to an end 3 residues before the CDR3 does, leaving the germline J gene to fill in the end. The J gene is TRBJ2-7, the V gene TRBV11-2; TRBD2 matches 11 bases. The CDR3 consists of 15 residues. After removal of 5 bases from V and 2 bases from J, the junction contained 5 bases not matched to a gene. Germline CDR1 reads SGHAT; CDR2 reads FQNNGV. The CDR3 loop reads CASSGRLAGTYEQYF. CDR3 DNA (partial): TGTGCCAGCAGCGGCAGACTAGCGGGAACCTACGAG.

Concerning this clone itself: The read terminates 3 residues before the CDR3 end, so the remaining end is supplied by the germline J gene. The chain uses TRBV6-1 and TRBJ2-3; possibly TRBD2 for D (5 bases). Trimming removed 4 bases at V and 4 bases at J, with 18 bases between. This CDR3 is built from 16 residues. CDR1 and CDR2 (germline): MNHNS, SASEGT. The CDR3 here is CASSGLTGIMADTQYF. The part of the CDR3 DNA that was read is TGTGCCAGCAGTGGGTTAACGGGGATCATGGCAGATACG.

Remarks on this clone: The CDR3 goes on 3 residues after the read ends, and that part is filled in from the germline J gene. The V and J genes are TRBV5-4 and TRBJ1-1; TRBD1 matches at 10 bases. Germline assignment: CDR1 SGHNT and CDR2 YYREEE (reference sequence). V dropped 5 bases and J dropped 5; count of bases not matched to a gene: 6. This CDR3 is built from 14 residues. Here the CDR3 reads CASRLDRGPTEAFF. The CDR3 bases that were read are TGTGCCAGCAGATTAGACAGGGGGCCTACTGAA.

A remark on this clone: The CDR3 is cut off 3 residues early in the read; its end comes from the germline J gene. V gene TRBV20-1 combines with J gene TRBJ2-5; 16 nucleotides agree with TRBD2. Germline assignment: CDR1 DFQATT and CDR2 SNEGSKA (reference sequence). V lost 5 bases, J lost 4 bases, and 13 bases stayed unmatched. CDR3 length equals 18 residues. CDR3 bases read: TGCAGTGCTGGGGGGACTAGCGGGGGGGCTATGTTCGGAGAGACC. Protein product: CSAGGTSGGAMFGET. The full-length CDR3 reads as CSAGGTSGGAMFGETQYF.

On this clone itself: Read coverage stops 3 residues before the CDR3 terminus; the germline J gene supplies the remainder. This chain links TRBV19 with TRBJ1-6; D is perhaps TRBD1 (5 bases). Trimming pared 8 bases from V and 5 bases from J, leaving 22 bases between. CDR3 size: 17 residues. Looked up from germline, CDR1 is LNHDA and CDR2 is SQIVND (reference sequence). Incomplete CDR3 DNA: TGTGCCAGTCACCTGGGACTGCCGTCTTTGGATAATTCACCC. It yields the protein CASHLGLPSLDNSP. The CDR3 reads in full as CASHLGLPSLDNSPLHF. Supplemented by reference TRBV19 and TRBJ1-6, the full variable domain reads DGGITQSPKYLFRKEGQNVTLSCEQNLNHDAMYWYRQDPGQGLRLIYYSQIVNDFQKGDIAEGYSVSREKKESFPLTVTSAQKNPTAFYLCASHLGLPSLDNSPLHFGNGTRLTVT.

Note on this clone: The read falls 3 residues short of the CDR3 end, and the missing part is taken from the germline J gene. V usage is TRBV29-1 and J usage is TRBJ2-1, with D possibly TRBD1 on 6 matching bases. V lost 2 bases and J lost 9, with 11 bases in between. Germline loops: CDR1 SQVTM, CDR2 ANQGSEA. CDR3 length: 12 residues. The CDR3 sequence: CSVEPVTGEQFF. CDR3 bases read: TGCAGCGTTGAACCAGTGACAGGTGAG.

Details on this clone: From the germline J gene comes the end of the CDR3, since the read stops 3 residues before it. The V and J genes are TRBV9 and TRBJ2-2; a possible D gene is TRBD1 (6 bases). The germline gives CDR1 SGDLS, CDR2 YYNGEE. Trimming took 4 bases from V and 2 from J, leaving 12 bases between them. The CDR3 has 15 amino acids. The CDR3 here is CASSLRTANTGELFF. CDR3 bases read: TGTGCCAGCAGCCTTCGGACAGCAAACACCGGGGAG.

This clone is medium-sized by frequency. The CDR3 sequence: CASNPQGSYGYTF. The part of the CDR3 DNA that was read is TGTGCCAGTAACCCACAGGGCTCCTATGGC. The gene calls are TRBV19 and TRBJ1-2, with TRBD1 as a possible D gene (6 bases). The read finishes 3 residues shy of the CDR3 end, and the germline J gene is used to complete it. V was cut by 7 bases and J by 4 bases, with 13 bases left in between. CDR3 length equals 13 residues. CDR1 and CDR2 (germline): LNHDA, SQIVND (reference sequence).

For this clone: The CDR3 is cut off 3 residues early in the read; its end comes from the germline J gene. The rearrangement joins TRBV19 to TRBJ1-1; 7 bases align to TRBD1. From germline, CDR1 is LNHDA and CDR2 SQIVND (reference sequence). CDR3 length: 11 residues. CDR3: CASRTTGTAFF. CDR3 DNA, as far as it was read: TGTGCCAGCCGAACGACAGGGACG. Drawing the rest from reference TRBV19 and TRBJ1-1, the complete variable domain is DGGITQSPKYLFRKEGQNVTLSCEQNLNHDAMYWYRQDPGQGLRLIYYSQIVNDFQKGDIAEGYSVSREKKESFPLTVTSAQKNPTAFYLCASRTTGTAFFGQGTRLTVV.

The chain's CDR3 is CATIPRTSGSYNEQFF. Incomplete CDR3 DNA: TGTGCCACCATCCCCCGGACTAGCGGCTCCTACAATGAG. The V call is TRBV2, the J call TRBJ2-1; the match to TRBD2 covers 10 bases. The CDR3 extends 3 residues past the end of the read, so its final part is completed from the germline J gene. There are 16 residues in the CDR3. Germline lookup yields CDR1 SNHLY and CDR2 FYNNEI. Trimming cost V 10 bases and J 0 bases; bases outside gene matches: 9. The full variable domain, rest sourced from reference TRBV2 and TRBJ2-1, is EPEVTQTPSHQVTQMGQEVILRCVPISNHLYFYWYRQILGQKVEFLVSFYNNEISEKSEIFDDQFSVERPDGSNFTLKIRSTKLEDSAMYFCATIPRTSGSYNEQFFGPGTRLTVL.

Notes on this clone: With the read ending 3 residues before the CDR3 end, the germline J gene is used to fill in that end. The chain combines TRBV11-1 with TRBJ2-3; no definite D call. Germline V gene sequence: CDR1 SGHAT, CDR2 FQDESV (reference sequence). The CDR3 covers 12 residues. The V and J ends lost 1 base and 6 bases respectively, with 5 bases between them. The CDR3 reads CASSLVPDTQYF. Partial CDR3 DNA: TGTGCCAGCAGCTTAGTTCCGGATACG.